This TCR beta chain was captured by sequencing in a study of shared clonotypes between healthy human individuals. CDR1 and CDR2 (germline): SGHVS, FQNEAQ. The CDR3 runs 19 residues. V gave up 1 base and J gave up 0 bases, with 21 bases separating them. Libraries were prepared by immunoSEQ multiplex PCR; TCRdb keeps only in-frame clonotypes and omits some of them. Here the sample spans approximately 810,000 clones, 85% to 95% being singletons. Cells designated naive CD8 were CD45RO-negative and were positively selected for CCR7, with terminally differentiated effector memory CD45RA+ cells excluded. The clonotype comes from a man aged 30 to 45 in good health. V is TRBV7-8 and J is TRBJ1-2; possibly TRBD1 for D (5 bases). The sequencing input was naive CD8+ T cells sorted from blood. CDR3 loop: CASSLDISDLGTANYGYTF. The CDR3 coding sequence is TGTGCCAGCAGCTTAGATATCTCGGATCTCGGGACCGCTAACTATGGCTACACCTTC.